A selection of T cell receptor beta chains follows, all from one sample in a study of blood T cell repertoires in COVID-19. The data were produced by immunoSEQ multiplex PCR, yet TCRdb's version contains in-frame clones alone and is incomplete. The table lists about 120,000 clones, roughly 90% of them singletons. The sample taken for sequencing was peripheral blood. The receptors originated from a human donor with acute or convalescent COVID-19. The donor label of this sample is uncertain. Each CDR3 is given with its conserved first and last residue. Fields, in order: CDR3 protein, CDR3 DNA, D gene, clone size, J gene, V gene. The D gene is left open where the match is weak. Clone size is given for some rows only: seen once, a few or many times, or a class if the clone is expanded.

CDR3 protein: CASSYTGTSFETQYF
CDR3 DNA: TGTGCCAGCAGTTACACCGGGACTAGCTTCGAGACCCAGTACTTC
D gene: TRBD2
clone size: .
J gene: TRBJ2-5
V gene: TRBV6-2/TRBV6-3

CDR3 protein: CASSLRGRGNTEAFF
CDR3 DNA: TGTGCCAGCAGTTTAAGGGGCAGGGGGAACACTGAAGCTTTCTTT
D gene: .
clone size: .
J gene: TRBJ1-1
V gene: TRBV27

CDR3 protein: CASSRETRSYEQYF
CDR3 DNA: TGTGCCAGTAGTCGGGAGACAAGGTCATACGAGCAGTACTTC
D gene: .
clone size: .
J gene: TRBJ2-7
V gene: TRBV19

CDR3 protein: CASSSGGVSHYGYTF
CDR3 DNA: TGTGCCAGCAGTTCCGGGGGGGTCTCCCACTATGGCTACACCTTC
D gene: .
clone size: .
J gene: TRBJ1-2
V gene: TRBV27

CDR3 protein: CACTETSVRGEQFF
CDR3 DNA: TGTGCCTGCACCGAGACTAGCGTCCGAGGTGAGCAGTTCTTC
D gene: TRBD2
clone size: once
J gene: TRBJ2-1
V gene: TRBV30

CDR3 protein: CASSTPGQGKGYTF
CDR3 DNA: TGTGCCAGCAGCACACCGGGACAGGGAAAGGGCTACACCTTC
D gene: TRBD1
clone size: .
J gene: TRBJ1-2
V gene: TRBV28

CDR3 protein: CASSMGGKDTQYF
CDR3 DNA: TGTGCCAGTAGTATGGGGGGGAAGGATACGCAGTATTTT
D gene: TRBD2
clone size: .
J gene: TRBJ2-3
V gene: TRBV19

CDR3 protein: CASSPPLGGSGRVYEQFF
CDR3 DNA: TGTGCCAGCAGCCCGCCCCTGGGGGGCAGCGGGAGGGTATATGAGCAGTTCTTC
D gene: TRBD2
clone size: .
J gene: TRBJ2-1
V gene: TRBV2

CDR3 protein: CSVSEGAQYEKLFF
CDR3 DNA: TGCAGCGTTTCTGAGGGGGCGCAATATGAAAAACTGTTTTTT
D gene: TRBD1
clone size: .
J gene: TRBJ1-4
V gene: TRBV29-1

CDR3 protein: CASSPRQGTDTQYF
CDR3 DNA: TGTGCCAGCAGCCCCCGACAGGGCACAGATACGCAGTATTTT
D gene: .
clone size: .
J gene: TRBJ2-3
V gene: TRBV9

CDR3 protein: CASSTPEGKGYF
CDR3 DNA: TGTGCCAGCAGTACTCCCGAGGGAAAAGGGTACTTC
D gene: .
clone size: .
J gene: TRBJ2-4
V gene: TRBV12-3/TRBV12-4

CDR3 protein: CASGTSGSLYEQYF
CDR3 DNA: TGTGCCAGCGGGACTAGCGGGAGTCTGTACGAGCAGTACTTC
D gene: TRBD2
clone size: .
J gene: TRBJ2-7
V gene: TRBV28

CDR3 protein: CASSNPRYEQYF
CDR3 DNA: TGTGCCAGTAGTAATCCCCGCTACGAGCAGTACTTC
D gene: .
clone size: .
J gene: TRBJ2-7
V gene: TRBV19

CDR3 protein: CASSIDGTGVYEQYF
CDR3 DNA: TGTGCCAGTAGTATAGACGGGACAGGGGTCTACGAGCAGTACTTC
D gene: TRBD1
clone size: medium-sized
J gene: TRBJ2-7
V gene: TRBV19

CDR3 protein: CASSAVGLDYNEQFF
CDR3 DNA: TGTGCCAGCAGCGCCGTGGGACTGGACTACAATGAGCAGTTCTTC
D gene: .
clone size: .
J gene: TRBJ2-1
V gene: TRBV9

CDR3 protein: CASSSDTGTGTEQYF
CDR3 DNA: TGCGCCAGCAGCTCAGATACCGGGACAGGGACCGAGCAGTACTTC
D gene: TRBD1
clone size: .
J gene: TRBJ2-7
V gene: TRBV5-1

CDR3 protein: CASSRGSSEKLFF
CDR3 DNA: TGTGCCAGCAGCAGGGGTTCTTCTGAAAAACTGTTTTTT
D gene: .
clone size: few
J gene: TRBJ1-4
V gene: TRBV7-9

CDR3 protein: CASSPLLTGGRTEAFF
CDR3 DNA: TGTGCCAGCAGCCCCCTCTTAACAGGGGGACGAACTGAAGCTTTCTTT
D gene: TRBD1
clone size: .
J gene: TRBJ1-1
V gene: TRBV6-6

CDR3 protein: CASSRTSGGAPETQYF
CDR3 DNA: TGTGCCAGCAGCCGGACTAGCGGGGGGGCACCAGAGACCCAGTACTTC
D gene: TRBD2
clone size: .
J gene: TRBJ2-5
V gene: TRBV3-1/TRBV3-2

CDR3 protein: CASGGGQETQYF
CDR3 DNA: TGTGCCAGCGGGGGGGGGCAAGAGACCCAGTACTTC
D gene: TRBD2
clone size: once
J gene: TRBJ2-5
V gene: TRBV28

CDR3 protein: CASSLTRLSYEQYF
CDR3 DNA: TGTGCCAGCAGCTTAACCAGGCTCTCCTACGAGCAGTACTTC
D gene: .
clone size: once
J gene: TRBJ2-7
V gene: TRBV7-2

CDR3 protein: CASSERRSGDTQYF
CDR3 DNA: TGTGCCAGCAGTGAAAGGAGGTCCGGAGATACGCAGTATTTT
D gene: .
clone size: .
J gene: TRBJ2-3
V gene: TRBV6-1

CDR3 protein: CASSPVAQGLTGELFF
CDR3 DNA: TGTGCCAGCAGCCCGGTAGCACAGGGCCTTACCGGGGAGCTGTTTTTT
D gene: .
clone size: once
J gene: TRBJ2-2
V gene: TRBV3-1/TRBV3-2

CDR3 protein: CASSLSGGAPGGEQYF
CDR3 DNA: TGCGCCAGCAGCTTGTCGGGGGGCGCCCCGGGTGGCGAGCAGTACTTC
D gene: .
clone size: .
J gene: TRBJ2-7
V gene: TRBV5-1

CDR3 protein: CASSLNPQGVSGANEQFF
CDR3 DNA: TGTGCCAGCAGCTTAAACCCTCAGGGGGTTAGCGGGGCCAATGAGCAGTTCTTC
D gene: .
clone size: .
J gene: TRBJ2-1
V gene: TRBV11-3

CDR3 protein: CASSATLTGPINYGYTF
CDR3 DNA: TGTGCCAGCAGCGCTACTCTGACAGGGCCTATTAACTATGGCTACACCTTC
D gene: TRBD1
clone size: .
J gene: TRBJ1-2
V gene: TRBV9

CDR3 protein: CASSLAGTSGRETQYF
CDR3 DNA: TGTGCCAGCAGCTTGGCCGGGACTAGCGGGCGAGAGACCCAGTACTTC
D gene: TRBD2
clone size: .
J gene: TRBJ2-5
V gene: TRBV5-4

CDR3 protein: CASSLGGSDEQFF
CDR3 DNA: TGTGCCAGCAGCTTGGGAGGGAGTGATGAGCAGTTCTTC
D gene: .
clone size: .
J gene: TRBJ2-1
V gene: TRBV5-4

CDR3 protein: CASSSRGVAGGDTQYF
CDR3 DNA: TGTGCCAGCAGCTCACGAGGCGTAGCGGGAGGAGATACGCAGTATTTT
D gene: TRBD2
clone size: .
J gene: TRBJ2-3
V gene: TRBV7-8

CDR3 protein: CAWSVGQGYEQYF
CDR3 DNA: TGTGCCTGGAGTGTAGGACAGGGCTACGAGCAGTACTTC
D gene: TRBD1
clone size: .
J gene: TRBJ2-7
V gene: TRBV30

CDR3 protein: CASSLRAQPQHF
CDR3 DNA: TGTGCCAGCAGCTTAAGGGCTCAGCCCCAGCATTTT
D gene: .
clone size: .
J gene: TRBJ1-5
V gene: TRBV7-3

CDR3 protein: CASSEPGGNEQFF
CDR3 DNA: TGTGCCAGCAGTGAACCAGGGGGTAATGAGCAGTTCTTC
D gene: TRBD1
clone size: .
J gene: TRBJ2-1
V gene: TRBV6-1

CDR3 protein: CASNQGARVEKLFF
CDR3 DNA: TGTGCCAGTAATCAGGGGGCGCGAGTGGAAAAACTGTTTTTT
D gene: TRBD1
clone size: .
J gene: TRBJ1-4
V gene: TRBV19

CDR3 protein: CASRSTGLSGYTF
CDR3 DNA: TGTGCCAGCAGGTCGACAGGGCTTAGCGGCTACACCTTC
D gene: TRBD1
clone size: .
J gene: TRBJ1-2
V gene: TRBV28

CDR3 protein: CASSPQTGSYEQYF
CDR3 DNA: TGTGCCAGCAGCCCACAGACAGGTTCCTACGAGCAGTACTTC
D gene: .
clone size: .
J gene: TRBJ2-7
V gene: TRBV9

CDR3 protein: CASSPSPLGEQYF
CDR3 DNA: TGTGCCAGCAGCCCGAGCCCCCTCGGTGAGCAGTACTTC
D gene: .
clone size: .
J gene: TRBJ2-7
V gene: TRBV9

CDR3 protein: CASSYTANTEAFF
CDR3 DNA: TGTGCCAGCAGCTATACAGCGAACACTGAAGCTTTCTTT
D gene: .
clone size: .
J gene: TRBJ1-1
V gene: TRBV12-3/TRBV12-4

CDR3 protein: CASSLRGYEQYF
CDR3 DNA: TGTGCCAGCAGCCTCAGGGGCTACGAGCAGTACTTC
D gene: .
clone size: few
J gene: TRBJ2-7
V gene: TRBV28

CDR3 protein: CASSDPGAVPYEQYF
CDR3 DNA: TGTGCCAGCAGTGACCCAGGGGCGGTCCCCTACGAGCAGTACTTC
D gene: .
clone size: .
J gene: TRBJ2-7
V gene: TRBV6-4

CDR3 protein: CATSRGLGQGASGYTF
CDR3 DNA: TGTGCCACCAGCAGAGGCCTGGGACAGGGGGCATCTGGCTACACCTTC
D gene: TRBD1
clone size: few
J gene: TRBJ1-2
V gene: TRBV15

CDR3 protein: CASQWTGGAGDTQYF
CDR3 DNA: TGTGCCAGCCAGTGGACCGGGGGGGCTGGAGATACGCAGTATTTT
D gene: TRBD2
clone size: .
J gene: TRBJ2-3
V gene: TRBV2

CDR3 protein: CASTQGLASGMGETQYF
CDR3 DNA: TGTGCCAGCACCCAAGGTTTGGCTAGCGGGATGGGAGAGACCCAGTACTTC
D gene: TRBD2
clone size: once
J gene: TRBJ2-5
V gene: TRBV3-1/TRBV3-2